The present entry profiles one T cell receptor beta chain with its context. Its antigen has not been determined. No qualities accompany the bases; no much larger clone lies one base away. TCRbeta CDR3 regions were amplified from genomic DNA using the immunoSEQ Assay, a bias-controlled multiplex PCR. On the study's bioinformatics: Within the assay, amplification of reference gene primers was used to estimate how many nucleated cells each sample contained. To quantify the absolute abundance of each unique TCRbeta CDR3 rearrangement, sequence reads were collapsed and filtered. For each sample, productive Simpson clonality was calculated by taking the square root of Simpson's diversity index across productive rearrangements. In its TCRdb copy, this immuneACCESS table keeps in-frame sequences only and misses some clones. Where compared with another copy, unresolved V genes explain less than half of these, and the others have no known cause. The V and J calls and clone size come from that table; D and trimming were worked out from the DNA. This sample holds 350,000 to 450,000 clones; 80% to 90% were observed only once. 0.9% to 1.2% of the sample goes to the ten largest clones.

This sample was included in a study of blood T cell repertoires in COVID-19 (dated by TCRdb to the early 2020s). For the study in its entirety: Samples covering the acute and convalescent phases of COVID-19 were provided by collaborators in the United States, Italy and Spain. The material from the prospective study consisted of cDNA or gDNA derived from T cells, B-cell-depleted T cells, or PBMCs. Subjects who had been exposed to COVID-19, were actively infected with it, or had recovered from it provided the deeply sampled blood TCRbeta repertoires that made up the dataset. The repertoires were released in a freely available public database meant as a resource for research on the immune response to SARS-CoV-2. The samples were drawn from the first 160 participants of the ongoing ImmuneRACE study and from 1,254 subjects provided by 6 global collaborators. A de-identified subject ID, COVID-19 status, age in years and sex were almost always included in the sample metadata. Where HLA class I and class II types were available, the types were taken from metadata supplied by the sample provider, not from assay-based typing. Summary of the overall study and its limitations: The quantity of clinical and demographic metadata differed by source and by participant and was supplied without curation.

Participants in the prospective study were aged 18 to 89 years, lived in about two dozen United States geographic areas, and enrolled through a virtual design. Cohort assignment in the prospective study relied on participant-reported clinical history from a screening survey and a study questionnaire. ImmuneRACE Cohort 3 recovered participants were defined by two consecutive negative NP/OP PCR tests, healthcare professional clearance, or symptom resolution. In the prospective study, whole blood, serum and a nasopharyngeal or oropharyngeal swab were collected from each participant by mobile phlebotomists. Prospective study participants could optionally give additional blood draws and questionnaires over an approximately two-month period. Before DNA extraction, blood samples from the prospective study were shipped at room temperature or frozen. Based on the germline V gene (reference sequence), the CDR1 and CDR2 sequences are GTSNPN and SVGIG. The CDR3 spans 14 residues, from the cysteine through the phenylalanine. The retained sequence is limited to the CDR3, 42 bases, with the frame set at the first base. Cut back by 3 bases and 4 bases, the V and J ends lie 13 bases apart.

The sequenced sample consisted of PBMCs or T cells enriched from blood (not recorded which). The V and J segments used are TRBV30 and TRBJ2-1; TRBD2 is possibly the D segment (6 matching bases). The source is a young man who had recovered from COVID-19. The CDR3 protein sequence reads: CAWRVGGSYNEQFF. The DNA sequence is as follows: TGTGCCTGGAGAGTGGGGGGTAGTTACAATGAGCAGTTCTTC.